This T cell receptor (beta chain) was recorded in a study of cytomegalovirus exposure and HLA in healthy donors. V lost 0 bases to trimming and J lost 4 bases, with 15 bases between them. Germline V CDR1 and CDR2: MRHNA, SNTAGT. This CDR3 is 16 amino acids long. This PCR relied on a set of 60 Vbeta primers and 13 Jbeta primers. Clones were sequenced by immunoSEQ multiplex PCR, and TCRdb holds only the in-frame ones, with some missing. The sample gives approximately 260,000 clones, about 83% of which show up once; about 2% is in the top ten. The study's findings and limits: A later analysis reportedly identified an Asian-associated ancestry cluster as carrying fewer N-insertions than the 666-donor mean.

This clone was seen a single time. Its cognate antigen is unknown. The material sequenced was PBMCs. This TCR came from a woman aged 40 to 50 in good health and CMV-seropositive. The rearrangement links TRBV6-4 to TRBJ1-2, with D possibly being TRBD1 (6 bases). As DNA, the CDR3 is TGTGCCAGCAGTGACTCTCACAGGGTACAGTCCTATGGCTACACCTTC. Translated, it gives CASSDSHRVQSYGYTF.